Following are 22 T cell receptor beta chains from one sample sequenced in a study of T cells in Graves' hyperthyroidism and ophthalmopathy. Regions amplified from RNA transcripts were the TCR beta CDR3 regions. Carried out on the TCR CDR3, a first-round RT-PCR used the HTBI primer set. MiXCR, applied by TCRdb to the multiplex PCR reads, yields one record per CDR3 protein. The data hold about 600,000 distinct CDR3 sequences, with roughly 15% observed a single time. Sequencing used blood. These receptors all come from a woman aged 40-49 years with Graves' ophthalmopathy.

V is TRBV18 and J is TRBJ2-2, with D hard to call. Between the trimmed V and J ends, which lost 2 bases and 6 bases, there was a span of 13 bases. The length of the CDR3 is 15 residues. Germline values: CDR1 KGHSH, CDR2 LQKENI. CDR3: CASSPADRMSGELFF. In DNA form, the CDR3 reads TGTGCCAGCTCACCAGCGGATAGGATGTCCGGGGAGCTGTTTTTT.

This clonotype was seen many times. The chain is built from TRBV16 and TRBJ1-2; the D gene is possibly TRBD1 (5 bases). From germline, CDR1 is KGHSY and CDR2 FQNENV. This CDR3 spans 15 amino acids. V gave up 5 bases and J gave up 6 bases, with 19 bases separating them. DNA of the CDR3: TGTGCCAGCAGCACGCAAAGAGACAGTCTTAATGGCTACACCTTC. It is translated as CASSTQRDSLNGYTF.

V usage is TRBV28 and J usage is TRBJ2-1; D may match TRBD1 or TRBD2 (5 bases each). Germline V gene data show CDR1 as MDHEN and CDR2 as SYDVKM. The CDR3 sequence is 16 residues long. Trimming took 4 bases from V and 5 from J, leaving 18 bases between them. CDR3 DNA: TGTGCCAGCAGTTCTCAACCCTCTGAGGGGAACAATGAGCAGTTCTTC. Amino acid sequence: CASSSQPSEGNNEQFF.

A few counts support this clonotype. The chain carries TRBV12-3 or TRBV12-4 and TRBJ2-2; D is unclear. V gave up 3 bases and J gave up 5 bases, with 16 bases separating them. The CDR3 is 16 amino acids. The CDR3: CASSLVWASVTGELFF. DNA for the CDR3: TGTGCCAGCAGTTTGGTTTGGGCCAGTGTTACCGGGGAGCTGTTTTTT.

The rearrangement joins TRBV5-1 to TRBJ2-1, with D unresolved. Looked up from germline, CDR1 is SGHRS and CDR2 is YFSETQ. Trimming pared 2 bases from V and 10 bases from J, leaving 13 bases between. The CDR3 contains 13 residues. The CDR3 coding sequence is TGCGCCAGCAGCTTTTCACTGGCGGAGGAGCAGTTCTTC. Translating it yields CASSFSLAEEQFF. The full variable domain, with the rest looked up from reference TRBV5-1 and TRBJ2-1, is KAGVTQTPRYLIKTRGQQVTLSCSPISGHRSVSWYQQTPGQGLQFLFEYFSETQRNKGNFPGRFSGRQFSNSRSEMNVSTLELGDSALYLCASSFSLAEEQFFGPGTRLTVL.

This clonotype showed up many times. Relative to the germline gene, one junction end is altered; a read error may explain this. V gene TRBV5-1 combines with J gene TRBJ1-1, with D tentatively TRBD1 (5 bases). Germline loops: CDR1 SGHRS, CDR2 YFSETQ. The CDR3 loop spans 14 amino acids. CDR3 region: CASSFDSLNTEAFF. In nucleotides, the CDR3 is TGCGCCAGCAGCTTCGACAGCTTGAACACTGAGGCTTTCTTT.

Ten or more counts support this clonotype. The chain joins TRBV12-3 or TRBV12-4 to TRBJ2-7, with 11 nucleotides matching TRBD1. There are 14 residues in the CDR3. With V trimmed by 6 bases and J by 4 bases, 5 bases remained unmatched. The CDR3 nucleotides are TGTGCCAGCAGAGCCGGGACAGGGGGGTACGAGCAGTACTTC. The encoded protein is CASRAGTGGYEQYF.

This clonotype was seen repeatedly, ten times or more. This chain joins TRBV20-1 and TRBJ2-7; D unresolved. Trimming stripped 0 bases from V and 1 base from J, with 13 bases between. Germline V gene sequence: CDR1 DFQATT, CDR2 SNEGSKA (reference sequence). The CDR3 has 15 residues. The CDR3 region has the DNA TGCAGTGCTAGAGAGACACTCGCTCGGTCCTACGAGCAGTACTTC. Encoded protein: CSARETLARSYEQYF.

This clonotype was counted many times. J is TRBJ1-5 and V is TRBV2; D remains ambiguous. V was cut by 1 base and J by 3 bases, with 10 bases left in between. CDR1 SNHLY and CDR2 FYNNEI come from the germline V gene. There are 15 residues in the CDR3. The DNA for the CDR3 is TGTGCCAGCAGTGAAGGCTTGCGGGACAATCAGCCCCAGCATTTT. Translated, it gives CASSEGLRDNQPQHF.

This clonotype was observed a handful of times. The V gene is TRBV29-1, the J gene TRBJ1-1; TRBD1 aligns across 7 bases. The CDR3 runs to 13 residues. From germline, CDR1 is SQVTM and CDR2 ANQGSEA. The junction had 11 bases not matched to a gene; V was cut back by 8 bases and J by 5 bases. The CDR3 nucleotides are TGCAGCCTAAGGACAGGAGAGGGAACTGAAGCTTTCTTT. This gives the protein CSLRTGEGTEAFF.

This chain uses TRBV7-9 with TRBJ2-1; D uncertain. The V gene's germline CDR1 is SEHNR and CDR2 FQNEAQ (reference sequence). V was pared by 1 base and J by 12 bases, with 10 bases between. The CDR3 has 12 residues. CDR3 coding DNA: TGTGCCAGCAGCTTAGGGCCGAAGGGGCAGTTCTTC. Translated, it gives CASSLGPKGQFF.

This clonotype was picked up many times. The rearrangement joins TRBV28 to TRBJ2-7, with D perhaps TRBD2 (6 bases). This CDR3 is 16 amino acids long. Trimming stripped 3 bases from V and 3 bases from J, with 18 bases between. CDR1 is MDHEN, CDR2 SYDVKM, per germline. CDR3 nucleotide sequence: TGTGCCAGCAGTTTCCTAGCGTCCCAAGGTCTCTACGAGCAGTACTTC. Translated, it gives CASSFLASQGLYEQYF.

V gene TRBV6-1 combines with J gene TRBJ2-6; TRBD1 is a possible D gene (5 bases). Trimming shortened V by 4 bases and J by 1 base, and 11 bases separated the two germline ends. CDR1 is MNHNS and CDR2 is SASEGT in the germline V gene. The length of the CDR3 is 16 residues. CDR3: CASSGGMMSGANVLTF. In DNA form, the CDR3 reads TGTGCCAGCAGTGGGGGCATGATGTCTGGGGCCAACGTCCTGACTTTC.

This clonotype was recorded many times. The rearrangement joins TRBV6-2 or TRBV6-3 to TRBJ2-5; 7 nucleotides line up with TRBD2. The V gene's germline CDR1 is MNHEY and CDR2 SVGEGT. CDR3 length: 15 amino acids. The J segment lost 1 base and the V segment lost 0 bases, leaving 2 bases of the junction unmatched. The CDR3 bases are TGTGCCAGCAGTTACTCCCCTAGCGGCCAAGAGACCCAGTACTTC. This codes for CASSYSPSGQETQYF.

The table lists this clonotype with many counts. The chain carries TRBV5-1 and TRBJ1-1; D call uncertain. The ends were cut back, 0 bases at V and 10 bases at J, with 13 bases in the middle. This CDR3 is built from 13 residues. Germline values: CDR1 SGHRS, CDR2 YFSETQ. DNA for the CDR3: TGCGCCAGCAGCTTGGATCAGCACCTCGGAGCTTTCTTT. Protein sequence: CASSLDQHLGAFF.

This clonotype was counted at least ten times. The chain has TRBV12-3 or TRBV12-4 and TRBJ2-2; a possible D gene is TRBD1 (6 bases). The ends were cut back, 5 bases at V and 3 bases at J, with 10 bases in the middle. The CDR3 has 14 residues. The chain's CDR3 is CASSSTGHTGELFF. The DNA of the CDR3 is TGTGCCAGCAGTAGTACAGGGCACACCGGGGAGCTGTTTTTT.

This clonotype was counted many times. V and J are TRBV27 and TRBJ2-5; TRBD2 matches at 8 bases. Per germline, CDR1 MNHEY and CDR2 SMNVEV (reference sequence). Unmatched junction bases numbered 4, after V lost 0 bases and J lost 1 base. The CDR3 has 16 residues. In DNA, the CDR3 is TGTGCCAGCAGTTTATCCCCGGGGGGGGTCCAAGAGACCCAGTACTTC. Residues: CASSLSPGGVQETQYF.

The chain joins TRBV9 to TRBJ1-1; D is unclear. Germline CDR1 reads SGDLS; CDR2 reads YYNGEE. V lost 4 bases, J lost 1 base, and 11 bases lay in between. The CDR3 consists of 14 residues. The CDR3 loop is CASSFRAENTEAFF. CDR3 bases: TGTGCCAGCAGCTTTCGGGCGGAGAACACTGAAGCTTTCTTT.

This clonotype was seen more than once but under ten times. The rearrangement links TRBV18 to TRBJ2-1; 10 nucleotides line up with TRBD2. The ends lost 7 bases at V and 0 bases at J; junction bases unmatched: 6. The germline gives CDR1 KGHSH, CDR2 LQKENI. This CDR3 region has 16 residues. The CDR3 nucleotides read TGTGCCAGCTATGAGCGGGGGGGCCTCTCCTACAATGAGCAGTTCTTC. Translated: CASYERGGLSYNEQFF. Complete variable domain (other parts from reference TRBV18 and TRBJ2-1): NAGVMQNPRHLVRRRGQEARLRCSPMKGHSHVYWYRQLPEEGLKFMVYLQKENIIDESGMPKERFSAEFPKEGPSILRIQQVVRGDSAAYFCASYERGGLSYNEQFFGPGTRLTVL.

This clonotype was observed once. The J gene is TRBJ2-7, the V gene TRBV29-1, with 7 bases lining up with TRBD1. CDR3 length equals 11 residues. Germline V gene lookup returns CDR1 SQVTM and CDR2 ANQGSEA. Trimming removed 1 base from V and 6 bases from J; junction bases left unmatched: 0. CDR3 in amino acids: CSVEGDSEQYF. The CDR3 nucleotides read TGCAGCGTTGAAGGGGACAGCGAGCAGTACTTC.

This clonotype was detected many times. The chain combines TRBV20-1 with TRBJ2-1, with TRBD2 as a possible D gene (7 bases). Germline V gene sequence: CDR1 DFQATT, CDR2 SNEGSKA (reference sequence). Trimming took 6 bases from V and 1 from J, leaving 16 bases between them. This CDR3 spans 15 amino acids. This CDR3 is CSAPTGRGSYNEQFF. CDR3 DNA: TGCAGTGCGCCCACAGGGCGGGGGTCCTACAATGAGCAGTTCTTC.

This clonotype was found many times. The chain couples TRBV6-2 or TRBV6-3 to TRBJ2-3, with 9 bases lining up with TRBD2. V was pared by 4 bases and J by 5 bases, with 10 bases of the junction left unmatched. The CDR3 runs 16 residues. Per germline, CDR1 MNHEY and CDR2 SVGEGT. The CDR3 is CASSSRGAGGGDTQYF. CDR3 nucleotide sequence: TGTGCCAGCAGTTCCCGAGGAGCGGGGGGAGGAGATACGCAGTATTTT.